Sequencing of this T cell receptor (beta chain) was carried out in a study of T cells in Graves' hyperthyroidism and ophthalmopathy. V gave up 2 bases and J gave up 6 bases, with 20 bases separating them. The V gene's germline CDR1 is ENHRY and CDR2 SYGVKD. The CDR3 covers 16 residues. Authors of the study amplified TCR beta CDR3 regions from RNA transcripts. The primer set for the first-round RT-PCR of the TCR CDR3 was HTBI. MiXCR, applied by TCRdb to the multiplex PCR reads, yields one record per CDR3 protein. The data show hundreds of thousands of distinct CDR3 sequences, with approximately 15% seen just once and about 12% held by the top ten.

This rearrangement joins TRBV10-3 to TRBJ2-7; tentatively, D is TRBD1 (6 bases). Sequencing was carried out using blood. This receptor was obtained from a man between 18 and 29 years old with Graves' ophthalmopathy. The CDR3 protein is CAISEGSVGQRAEQYF. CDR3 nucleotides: TGTGCCATCAGTGAGGGTTCGGTAGGACAGAGGGCCGAGCAGTACTTC.